This T cell receptor (beta chain) comes out of a study of T-cell reconstitution after alpha-beta-depleted transplantation in children. This sample's TCRbeta library carried unique molecular identifier barcodes. TCRdb reanalysed the PCR reads using MiXCR and keeps one entry per CDR3 protein. The sample includes 780,000 or so distinct CDR3 sequences, less than 20% seen only once; the top ten take around 5%. CDR1 is DFQATT, CDR2 SNEGSKA, per germline (reference sequence). Trimming took 3 bases from V and 5 from J, leaving 16 bases between them. The CDR3 sequence is 15 residues long. Material: PBMCs, mostly from graft donor cells, obtained 360 days after TCRalphabeta/CD19-depleted stem cell transplant. V and J are TRBV20-1 and TRBJ2-2, with D perhaps TRBD1 or TRBD2 (5 bases each). This sequence originates from a male patient younger than 18 who had a stem cell transplant for acute lymphoblastic leukemia, so the T cells may come from the graft donor. The CDR3 is CSASVGARRTGELFF. CDR3 sequence (DNA): TGCAGTGCTAGTGTAGGGGCCCGGAGGACCGGGGAGCTGTTTTTT.